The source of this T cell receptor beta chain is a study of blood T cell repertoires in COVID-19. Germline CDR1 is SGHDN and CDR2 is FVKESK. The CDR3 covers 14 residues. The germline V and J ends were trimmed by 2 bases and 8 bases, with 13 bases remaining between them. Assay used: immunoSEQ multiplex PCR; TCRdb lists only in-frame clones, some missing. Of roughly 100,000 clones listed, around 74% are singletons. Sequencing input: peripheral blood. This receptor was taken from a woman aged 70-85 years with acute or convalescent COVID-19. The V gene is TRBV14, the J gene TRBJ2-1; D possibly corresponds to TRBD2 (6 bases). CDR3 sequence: CASSQFRGFDEQFF. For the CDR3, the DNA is TGTGCCAGCAGCCAATTCCGGGGGTTCGATGAGCAGTTCTTC.